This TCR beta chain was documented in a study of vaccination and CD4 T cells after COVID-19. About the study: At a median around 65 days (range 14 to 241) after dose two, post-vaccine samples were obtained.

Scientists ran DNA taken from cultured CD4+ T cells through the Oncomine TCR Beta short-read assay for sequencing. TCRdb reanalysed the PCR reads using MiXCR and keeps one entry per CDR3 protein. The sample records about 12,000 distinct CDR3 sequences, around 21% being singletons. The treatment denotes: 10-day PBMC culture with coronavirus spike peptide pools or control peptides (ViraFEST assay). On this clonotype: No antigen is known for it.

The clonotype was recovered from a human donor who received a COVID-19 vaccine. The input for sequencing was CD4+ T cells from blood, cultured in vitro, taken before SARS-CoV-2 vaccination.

The CDR3 loop is CASSQEAGQADYGYTF. In DNA form, the CDR3 reads TGCGCCAGCAGCCAAGAAGCCGGACAGGCAGACTATGGCTACACCTTC. This chain joins TRBV4-1 and TRBJ1-2; 7 positions agree with TRBD1. V lost 0 bases to trimming and J lost 3 bases; unmatched junction nucleotides: 7. The germline gives CDR1 MGHRA, CDR2 YSYEKL. The CDR3 loop spans 16 amino acids.